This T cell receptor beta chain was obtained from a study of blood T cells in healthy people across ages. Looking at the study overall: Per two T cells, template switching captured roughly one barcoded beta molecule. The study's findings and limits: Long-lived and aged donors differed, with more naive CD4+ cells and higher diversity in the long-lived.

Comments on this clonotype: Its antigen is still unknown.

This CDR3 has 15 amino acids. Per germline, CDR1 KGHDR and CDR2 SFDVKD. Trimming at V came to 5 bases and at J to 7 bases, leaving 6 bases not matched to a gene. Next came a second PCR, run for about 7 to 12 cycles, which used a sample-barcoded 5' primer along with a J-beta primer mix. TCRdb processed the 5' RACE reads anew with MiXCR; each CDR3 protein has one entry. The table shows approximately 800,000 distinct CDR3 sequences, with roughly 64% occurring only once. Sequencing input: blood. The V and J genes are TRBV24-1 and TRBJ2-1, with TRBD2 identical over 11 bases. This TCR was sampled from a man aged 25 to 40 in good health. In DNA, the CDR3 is TGTGCCACCAGTGGGCTAGCGGGAGGCAAGAATGAGCAGTTCTTC. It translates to CATSGLAGGKNEQFF.